The clone carrying this TCR beta chain showed up many times. Antigen unknown. The sample belongs to a study of CD8+CD57+ T cells in acquired aplastic anemia. At the level of the study: Quantities of DNA derived from sorted CD4+ and CD8+ cells averaged roughly 3 ug. Study-wide results and limits: Patients showed no significant difference from controls in CD8+ Simpson's diversity. Comparison of patients with controls identified some 29 shared CD8+ CDR3 sequences.

In patients chosen for sequencing, flow cytometry had shown CD8+CD57+ cell expansion. Severe acquired aplastic anemia was diagnosed in all patients. Investigators profiled TCR beta VDJ and CDR3 from genomic DNA template. TCRdb called the reads again in MiXCR, with one record for every CDR3 protein. The sample shows over 150,000 distinct CDR3 sequences, 40% to 50% of them seen only once. Between the trimmed V and J ends, which lost 8 bases and 0 bases, there was a span of 11 bases. Germline CDR1 SNHLY, CDR2 FYNNEI. This CDR3 comprises 15 residues. V gene TRBV2 combines with J gene TRBJ2-6, with unresolved D. The origin of this receptor is a human donor with aplastic anemia. Specimen: sorted CD4+, CD8+, or CD8+CD57+ T cells (not recorded which) from PBMCs. This chain's CDR3 is CASRPDGSGANVLTF. The CDR3 region has the DNA TGTGCCAGCCGACCGGACGGCTCTGGGGCCAACGTCCTGACTTTC.